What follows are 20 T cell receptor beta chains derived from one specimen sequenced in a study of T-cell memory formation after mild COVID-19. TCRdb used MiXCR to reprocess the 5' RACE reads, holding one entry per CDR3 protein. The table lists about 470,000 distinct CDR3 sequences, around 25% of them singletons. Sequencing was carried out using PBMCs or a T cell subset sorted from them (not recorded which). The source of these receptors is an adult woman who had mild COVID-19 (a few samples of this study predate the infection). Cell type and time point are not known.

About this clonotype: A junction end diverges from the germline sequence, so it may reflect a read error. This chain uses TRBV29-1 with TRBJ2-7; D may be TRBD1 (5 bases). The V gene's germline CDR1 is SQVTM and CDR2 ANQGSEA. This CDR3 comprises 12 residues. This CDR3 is CIVAGPSYEQYF. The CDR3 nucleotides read TGCATCGTTGCAGGGCCCTCCTACGAGCAGTACTTC.

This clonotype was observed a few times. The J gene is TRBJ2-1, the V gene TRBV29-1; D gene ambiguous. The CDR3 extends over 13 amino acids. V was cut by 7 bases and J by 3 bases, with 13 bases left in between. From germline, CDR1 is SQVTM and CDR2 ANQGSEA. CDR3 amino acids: CSATVEHYNEQFF. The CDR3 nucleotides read TGCAGCGCTACGGTGGAACACTACAATGAGCAGTTCTTC.

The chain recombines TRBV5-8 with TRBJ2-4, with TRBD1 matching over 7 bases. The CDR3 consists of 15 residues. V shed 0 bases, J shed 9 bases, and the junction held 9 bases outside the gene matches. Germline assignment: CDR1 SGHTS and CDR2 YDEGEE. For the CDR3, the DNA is TGTGCCAGCAGCTTGGACAACAGGGGATCGGGCATTCAGTACTTC. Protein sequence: CASSLDNRGSGIQYF.

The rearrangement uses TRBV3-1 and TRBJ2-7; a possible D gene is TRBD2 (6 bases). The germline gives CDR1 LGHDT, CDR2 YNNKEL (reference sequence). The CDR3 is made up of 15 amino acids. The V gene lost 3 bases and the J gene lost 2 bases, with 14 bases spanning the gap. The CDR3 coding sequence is TGTGCCAGCAGCCAGATAAGCGGGCCAACCTACGAGCAGTACTTC. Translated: CASSQISGPTYEQYF.

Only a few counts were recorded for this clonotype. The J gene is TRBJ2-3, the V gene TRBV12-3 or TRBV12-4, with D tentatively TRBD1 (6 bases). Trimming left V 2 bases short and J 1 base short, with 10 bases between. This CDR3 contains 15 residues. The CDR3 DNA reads TGTGCCAGCAGTTTAAACGCAGGGGGCACAGATACGCAGTATTTT. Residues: CASSLNAGGTDTQYF.

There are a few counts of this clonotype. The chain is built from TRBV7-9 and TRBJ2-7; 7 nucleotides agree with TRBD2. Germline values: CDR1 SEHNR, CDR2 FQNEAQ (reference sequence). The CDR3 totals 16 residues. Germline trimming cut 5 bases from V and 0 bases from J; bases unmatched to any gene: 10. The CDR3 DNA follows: TGTGCCAGCAGCCCAGGTGGGAGCGGGAACTCCTACGAGCAGTACTTC. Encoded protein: CASSPGGSGNSYEQYF.

CDR3 sequence reads: CASSSKRGYNEQFF. The CDR3 region has the DNA TGTGCCAGCAGCTCGAAGCGGGGTTACAATGAGCAGTTCTTC. The gene calls are TRBV7-2 and TRBJ2-1, with TRBD2 matching 7 bases. Germline V gives CDR1 SGHTA, CDR2 FQGNSA. V was clipped by 4 bases and J by 4 bases; unmatched bases: 4. The CDR3 sequence is 14 residues long.

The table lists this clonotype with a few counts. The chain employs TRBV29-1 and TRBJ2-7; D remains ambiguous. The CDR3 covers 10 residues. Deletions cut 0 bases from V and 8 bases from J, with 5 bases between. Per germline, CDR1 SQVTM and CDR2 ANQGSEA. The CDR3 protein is CSVEDVKQYF. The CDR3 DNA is TGCAGCGTTGAAGATGTGAAGCAGTACTTC.

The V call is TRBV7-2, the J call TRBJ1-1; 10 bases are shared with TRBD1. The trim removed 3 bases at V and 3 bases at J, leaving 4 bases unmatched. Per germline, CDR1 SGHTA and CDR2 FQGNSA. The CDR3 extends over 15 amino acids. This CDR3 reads CASSFDRGQYTEAFF. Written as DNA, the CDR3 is TGTGCCAGCAGCTTTGACAGGGGGCAGTACACTGAAGCTTTCTTT.

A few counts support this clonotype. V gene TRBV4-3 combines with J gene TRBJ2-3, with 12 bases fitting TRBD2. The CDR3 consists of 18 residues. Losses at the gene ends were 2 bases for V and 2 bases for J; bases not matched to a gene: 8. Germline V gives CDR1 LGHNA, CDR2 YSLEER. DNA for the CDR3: TGCGCCAGCAGCCAATCGACTAGCGGGAGAGCATACACAGATACGCAGTATTTT. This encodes CASSQSTSGRAYTDTQYF.

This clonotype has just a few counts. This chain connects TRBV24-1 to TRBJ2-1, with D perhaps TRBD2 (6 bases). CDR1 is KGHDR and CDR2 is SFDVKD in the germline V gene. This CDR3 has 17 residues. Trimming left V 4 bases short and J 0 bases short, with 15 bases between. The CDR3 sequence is CATSEGITSHSYNEQFF. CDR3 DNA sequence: TGTGCCACCAGTGAGGGGATTACTAGCCACTCCTACAATGAGCAGTTCTTC.

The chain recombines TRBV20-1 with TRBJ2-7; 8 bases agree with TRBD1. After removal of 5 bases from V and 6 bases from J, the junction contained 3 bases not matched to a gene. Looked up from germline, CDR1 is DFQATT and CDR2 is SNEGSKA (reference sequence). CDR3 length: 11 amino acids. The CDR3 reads CSAAQGGEQYF. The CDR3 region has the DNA TGCAGTGCTGCACAGGGGGGCGAGCAGTACTTC.

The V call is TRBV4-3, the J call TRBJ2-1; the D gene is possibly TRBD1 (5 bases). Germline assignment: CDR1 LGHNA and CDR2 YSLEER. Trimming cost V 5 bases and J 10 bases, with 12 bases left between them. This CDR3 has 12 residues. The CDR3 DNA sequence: TGCGCCAGCAGCGAAGGGGTTGGGGAGCAGTTCTTC. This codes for CASSEGVGEQFF.

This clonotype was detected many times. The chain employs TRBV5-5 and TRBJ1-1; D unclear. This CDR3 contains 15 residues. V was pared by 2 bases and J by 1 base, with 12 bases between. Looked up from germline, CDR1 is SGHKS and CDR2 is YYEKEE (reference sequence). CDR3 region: CASSLQPQPNTEAFF. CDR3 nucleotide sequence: TGTGCCAGCAGCTTACAACCCCAACCGAACACTGAAGCTTTCTTT. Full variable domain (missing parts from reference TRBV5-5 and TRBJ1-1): DAGVTQSPTHLIKTRGQQVTLRCSPISGHKSVSWYQQVLGQGPQFIFQYYEKEERGRGNFPDRFSARQFPNYSSELNVNALLLGDSALYLCASSLQPQPNTEAFFGQGTRLTVV.

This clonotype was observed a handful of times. This CDR3 reads CASSPHWDSTTDTQYF. The CDR3 DNA is TGCGCCAGCAGCCCACACTGGGACTCGACAACAGATACGCAGTATTTT. The chain couples TRBV5-1 to TRBJ2-3, with a tentative D call TRBD2 (6 bases). CDR3 length: 16 residues. Trimming pared 4 bases from V and 3 bases from J, leaving 18 bases between. CDR1 is SGHRS, CDR2 YFSETQ, per germline.

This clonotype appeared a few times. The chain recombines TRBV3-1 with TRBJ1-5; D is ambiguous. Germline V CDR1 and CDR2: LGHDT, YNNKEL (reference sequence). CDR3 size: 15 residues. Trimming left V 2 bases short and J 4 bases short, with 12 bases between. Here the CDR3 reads CASSQNRGPNQPQHF. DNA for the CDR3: TGTGCCAGCAGCCAAAACCGAGGACCGAATCAGCCCCAGCATTTT.

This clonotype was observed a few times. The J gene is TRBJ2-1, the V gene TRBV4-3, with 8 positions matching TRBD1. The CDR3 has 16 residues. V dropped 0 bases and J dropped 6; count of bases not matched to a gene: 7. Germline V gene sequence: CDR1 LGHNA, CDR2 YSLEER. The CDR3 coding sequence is TGCGCCAGCAGCCAAGATGGGACAGGCCCCGGCAATGAGCAGTTCTTC. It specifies CASSQDGTGPGNEQFF.

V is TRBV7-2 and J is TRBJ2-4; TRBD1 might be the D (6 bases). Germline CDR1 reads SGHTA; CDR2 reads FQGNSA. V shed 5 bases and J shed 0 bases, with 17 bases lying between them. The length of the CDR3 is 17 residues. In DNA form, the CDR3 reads TGTGCCAGCAGCCCACCCGGACAGCCTTTAGCCAAAAACATTCAGTACTTC. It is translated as CASSPPGQPLAKNIQYF.

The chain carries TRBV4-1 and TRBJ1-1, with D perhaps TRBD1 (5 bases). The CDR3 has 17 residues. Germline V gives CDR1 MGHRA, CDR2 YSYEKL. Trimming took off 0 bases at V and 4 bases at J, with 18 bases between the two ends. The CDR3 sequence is CASSQDVPGEGSTEAFF. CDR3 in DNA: TGCGCCAGCAGCCAAGACGTACCGGGGGAGGGGAGCACTGAAGCTTTCTTT.

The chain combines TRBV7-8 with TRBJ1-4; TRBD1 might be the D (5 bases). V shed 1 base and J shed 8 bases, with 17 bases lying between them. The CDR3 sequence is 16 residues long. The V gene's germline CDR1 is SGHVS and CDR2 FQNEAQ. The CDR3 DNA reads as TGTGCCAGCAGCTTAGATCCAGGGTTTAATATCGAAAAACTGTTTTTT. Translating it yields CASSLDPGFNIEKLFF.